The rows below give T cell receptor beta chains drawn from one sample of a study of blood T cell repertoires in COVID-19. Using immunoSEQ multiplex PCR, the repertoire was profiled, and TCRdb retains in-frame clones only, with some absent. The table lists approximately 120,000 clones, 60% to 80% of them singletons. Sequencing was carried out using peripheral blood. The receptors derive from a man older than 75 with COVID-19, enrolled during active disease. The CDR3 runs from the conserved cysteine through the conserved F or W. The order of the fields is V gene, clone size, CDR3 protein. Expanded clones get a size class; other rows say once, few or many, or leave the size out.

>TRBV4-3|-
CASSQDRASGIGTEAFF
>TRBV28|-
CASSRADRNNQPQHF
>TRBV18|-
CASSPARGEQFF
>TRBV18|-
CASSPRQAGDTQYF
>TRBV21-1|-
CASSKQTGLPYGYTF
>TRBV10-2|once
CASSEQGRTEAFF
>TRBV7-3|-
CASSYKGDSSDTQYF
>TRBV11-3|-
CASSALGGGGYEQYF
>TRBV5-8|-
CASSLGEYGYTF
>TRBV5-8|-
CASSRSGRASYEQYF
>TRBV5-8|once
CASSLALDGTDTQYF